The next 29 T cell receptor beta chains were all read from a single sample in a study of T cells in Graves' hyperthyroidism and ophthalmopathy. Using RNA transcripts as the source, TCR beta CDR3 regions were amplified. A first-round RT-PCR of the TCR CDR3 used the HTBI primer set. TCRdb fed the multiplex PCR reads into MiXCR, producing one record per CDR3 protein. This sample has roughly 300,000 distinct CDR3 sequences, with 15% to 20% found just once. The source material was blood. The source of these receptors is a woman between 50 and 59 years old with Graves' hyperthyroidism.

This clonotype was seen at least ten times. This chain uses TRBV20-1 with TRBJ2-7; TRBD1 aligns across 9 bases. The CDR3 runs to 14 residues. The junction had 4 bases not matched to a gene; V was cut back by 1 base and J by 3 bases. Germline V gene lookup returns CDR1 DFQATT and CDR2 SNEGSKA (reference sequence). Here the CDR3 reads CSARARDRVYEQYF. The DNA for the CDR3 is TGCAGTGCTAGAGCCCGGGACAGGGTCTACGAGCAGTACTTC.

The sample holds a few counts of this clonotype. The J gene is TRBJ2-2, the V gene TRBV3-1, with 7 bases identical to TRBD1. The CDR3 is 14 amino acids. CDR1 is LGHDT and CDR2 is YNNKEL in the germline V gene (reference sequence). Trimming took 3 bases from V and 15 from J; bases not matched to a gene: 13. The CDR3 sequence is CASSHTSREGAMFF. The CDR3 region has the DNA TGTGCCAGCAGCCATACTTCTAGAGAGGGGGCGATGTTTTTT.

The V gene is TRBV6-1, the J gene TRBJ2-7; possible D gene TRBD1, 6 bases. V was pared by 7 bases and J by 3 bases, with 10 bases between. The CDR3 loop spans 12 amino acids. Looked up from germline, CDR1 is MNHNS and CDR2 is SASEGT. This CDR3 is CASTQGYYEQYF. The CDR3 nucleotides are TGTGCCAGCACTCAGGGGTACTACGAGCAGTACTTC.

This clonotype has just a few counts. The chain employs TRBV6-1 and TRBJ1-3; D is perhaps TRBD1 (5 bases). The germline CDR1 and CDR2 sequences are MNHNS and SASEGT. CDR3 length equals 15 residues. V gave up 3 bases and J gave up 0 bases, with 9 bases separating them. The CDR3 sequence: CASSETVSSGNTIYF. The CDR3, as DNA: TGTGCCAGCAGTGAGACAGTAAGCTCTGGAAACACCATATATTTT.

The chain couples TRBV18 to TRBJ2-7, with TRBD1 matching 8 bases. The CDR3 runs to 13 residues. The V gene end was trimmed by 4 bases and the J gene end by 6 bases; junction bases not matched to a gene: 5. Germline V gives CDR1 KGHSH, CDR2 LQKENI. The CDR3 loop reads CASSLNRGTEQYF. Written as DNA, the CDR3 is TGTGCCAGCTCACTGAACAGGGGGACCGAGCAGTACTTC.

The genes are TRBV3-1 and TRBJ1-5; D remains ambiguous. CDR1 is LGHDT and CDR2 is YNNKEL in the germline V gene (reference sequence). Trimming removed 3 bases from V and 3 bases from J, with 9 bases in between. The CDR3 covers 14 residues. The CDR3 region has the DNA TGTGCCAGCAGCCAGGGGAGCCTCAATCAGCCCCAGCATTTT. This encodes CASSQGSLNQPQHF.

The V gene is TRBV10-3, the J gene TRBJ2-3; D gene uncertain. With 5 bases removed from V and 0 bases from J, the gap between germline ends came to 12 bases. Germline CDR1 and CDR2: ENHRY and SYGVKD. CDR3 length: 15 residues. Here the CDR3 DNA reads TGTGCCATCAGTCCTTTTTCCCCTAGCACAGATACGCAGTATTTT. It yields the protein CAISPFSPSTDTQYF.

The chain joins TRBV9 to TRBJ1-1; D unclear. Trimming removed 0 bases from V and 7 bases from J, with 10 bases in between. Germline CDR1 SGDLS, CDR2 YYNGEE. This CDR3 contains 13 residues. For the CDR3, the DNA is TGTGCCAGCAGCGTAGTACAGCCGCTTGAAGCTTTCTTT. It is translated as CASSVVQPLEAFF.

This clonotype appeared a few times. The rearrangement links TRBV11-3 to TRBJ2-1; a possible D gene is TRBD2 (5 bases). The CDR3 sequence is 13 residues long. V was shortened by 5 bases and J by 7 bases, with 12 bases between the two germline ends. Germline V gives CDR1 SGHNT, CDR2 YENEEA. This CDR3 is CASSLHPGNEQFF. The CDR3 DNA is TGTGCCAGCAGCCTTCACCCGGGAAATGAGCAGTTCTTC.

This clonotype was found a few times. The chain joins TRBV19 to TRBJ1-1; maybe TRBD1 (5 bases). V was pared by 1 base and J by 5 bases, with 14 bases between. The V gene's germline CDR1 is LNHDA and CDR2 SQIVND (reference sequence). The CDR3 is 15 residues long. The CDR3 region is CASSIVGGGLTEAFF. The CDR3 coding sequence is TGTGCCAGTAGTATAGTCGGCGGGGGGTTAACTGAAGCTTTCTTT.

There are many counts of this clonotype. The chain recombines TRBV5-1 with TRBJ1-6; TRBD1 matches at 8 bases. After removal of 4 bases from V and 8 bases from J, the junction contained 8 bases not matched to a gene. CDR1 is SGHRS and CDR2 is YFSETQ in the germline V gene. The CDR3 totals 15 residues. The CDR3 loop reads CASSTRTGTDSPLHF. The CDR3, as DNA: TGCGCCAGCAGCACTAGGACAGGGACGGATTCACCCCTCCACTTT.

This clonotype has more than one count but fewer than ten. The chain couples TRBV29-1 to TRBJ2-5, with D unresolved. The CDR3 covers 11 residues. The V gene lost 4 bases and the J gene lost 4 bases, with 7 bases spanning the gap. Germline V lookup: CDR1 SQVTM, CDR2 ANQGSEA. CDR3: CSVAVGETQYF. In nucleotides, the CDR3 is TGCAGCGTTGCCGTGGGAGAGACCCAGTACTTC.

A word on this clonotype: The junction and the germline gene differ at one end; a read error may be behind it. The chain employs TRBV27 and TRBJ2-5; D not resolved. Germline loops: CDR1 MNHEY, CDR2 SMNVEV (reference sequence). This CDR3 is 13 amino acids long. The CDR3 region is CTSSLSGLETQYF. The CDR3 DNA is TGTACCAGCAGTTTATCCGGGTTAGAGACCCAGTACTTC.

The sample holds a few counts of this clonotype. This chain uses TRBV19 with TRBJ2-1, with unresolved D. The germline V and J ends were trimmed by 3 bases and 5 bases, with 8 bases remaining between them. Germline CDR1 is LNHDA and CDR2 is SQIVND (reference sequence). CDR3 length: 13 amino acids. The CDR3, as DNA: TGTGCCAGTAGTATTGGGCAGAACAATGAGCAGTTCTTC. This codes for CASSIGQNNEQFF.

The V call is TRBV10-3, the J call TRBJ1-1; D is possibly TRBD1 (6 bases). This CDR3 contains 14 residues. Germline-derived CDR1 and CDR2 are ENHRY and SYGVKD. The V end was cut by 4 bases, the J end by 4 bases, with 13 bases between. The DNA of the CDR3 is TGTGCCATCAGTGCAGGATCAGGGGTCACTGAAGCTTTCTTT. Its translation: CAISAGSGVTEAFF.

This clonotype showed up many times. The chain couples TRBV28 to TRBJ2-7, with unresolved D. The CDR3 covers 12 residues. CDR1 is MDHEN, CDR2 SYDVKM, per germline. The V and J ends lost 2 bases and 6 bases respectively, with 8 bases between them. DNA for the CDR3: TGTGCCAGCAGTTTACGGGTTACCGAGCAGTACTTC. Its translation: CASSLRVTEQYF.

This clonotype was detected many times. The chain links TRBV29-1 to TRBJ1-2; 11 bases are shared with TRBD1. Germline V lookup: CDR1 SQVTM, CDR2 ANQGSEA. The CDR3 is 14 residues long. Trimming cost V 4 bases and J 6 bases; bases outside gene matches: 7. In DNA form, the CDR3 reads TGCAGCGTTGCTGGGACAGGGGGGGACGATGGCTACACCTTC. Translating it yields CSVAGTGGDDGYTF.

This sequence joins TRBV7-9 and TRBJ2-3; 9 bases align to TRBD2. The junction had 4 bases not matched to a gene; V was cut back by 2 bases and J by 4 bases. The CDR3 extends over 15 amino acids. Germline V gives CDR1 SEHNR, CDR2 FQNEAQ (reference sequence). The CDR3 region has the DNA TGTGCCAGCAGCTTACGCGGGGGGGCCTCAGATACGCAGTATTTT. This encodes CASSLRGGASDTQYF. Variable domain in full (rest from reference TRBV7-9 and TRBJ2-3): DTGVSQNPRHKITKRGQNVTFRCDPISEHNRLYWYRQTLGQGPEFLTYFQNEAQLEKSRLLSDRFSAERPKGSFSTLEIQRTEQGDSAMYLCASSLRGGASDTQYFGPGTRLTVL.

This clonotype was counted between two and nine times. This chain joins TRBV30 and TRBJ2-2; D is perhaps TRBD1 (5 bases). Germline CDR1 is GTSNPN and CDR2 is SVGIG (reference sequence). This CDR3 is built from 13 residues. V lost 4 bases, J lost 5 bases, and 11 bases lay in between. Written as DNA, the CDR3 is TGTGCCTGGACTCAGGGCCTTACCGGGGAGCTGTTTTTT. Translation: CAWTQGLTGELFF.

This clonotype has just a few counts. The V and J genes are TRBV10-3 and TRBJ1-3; 11 bases are a match to TRBD1. The CDR3 runs 16 residues. The germline CDR1 and CDR2 sequences are ENHRY and SYGVKD. Trimming took 6 bases from V and 0 from J; bases not matched to a gene: 4. CDR3 protein: CAISGQGAGSGNTIYF. Written as DNA, the CDR3 is TGTGCCATCAGCGGACAGGGGGCCGGCTCTGGAAACACCATATATTTT.

At least ten counts were recorded for this clonotype. The chain has TRBV27 and TRBJ2-1; perhaps TRBD2 as D (6 bases). This CDR3 spans 17 amino acids. CDR1 is MNHEY, CDR2 SMNVEV, per germline (reference sequence). Trimming cost V 4 bases and J 2 bases, with 18 bases left between them. CDR3 bases: TGTGCCAGCAGTTCCATGTTTTTAGGACTAACCTACAATGAGCAGTTCTTC. Its translation is CASSSMFLGLTYNEQFF.

On this clonotype itself: A read error may be the cause here, since a much bigger clone is one base away. The rearrangement uses TRBV3-1 and TRBJ1-1; 7 bases are shared with TRBD1. This CDR3 comprises 13 residues. Germline CDR1 LGHDT, CDR2 YNNKEL (reference sequence). In DNA, the CDR3 is TGTGCCACCAGCCAAGCAGACAGGGCTGAAGCTTTCTTT. Its translation is CATSQADRAEAFF. Filled out from reference TRBV3-1 and TRBJ1-1, the complete variable domain reads DTAVSQTPKYLVTQMGNDKSIKCEQNLGHDTMYWYKQDSKKFLKIMFSYNNKELIINETVPNRFSPKSPDKAHLNLHINSLELGDSAVYFCATSQADRAEAFFGQGTRLTVV.

This clonotype has ten or more counts. J is TRBJ1-6 and V is TRBV3-1; tentative D call: TRBD1 (6 bases). Germline loops: CDR1 LGHDT, CDR2 YNNKEL (reference sequence). V gave up 4 bases and J gave up 6 bases, with 10 bases separating them. The CDR3 is 14 residues long. The CDR3 is CASSLGQINSPLHF. The CDR3 DNA reads as TGTGCCAGCAGCCTAGGACAGATTAATTCACCCCTCCACTTT.

The table lists this clonotype with many counts. The V and J genes are TRBV12-3 or TRBV12-4 and TRBJ1-6; no reliable D call. The CDR3 spans 14 residues. Trimming shortened V by 3 bases and J by 6 bases, and 9 bases separated the two germline ends. The CDR3 here is CASSLEGLNSPLHF. The CDR3 region has the DNA TGTGCCAGCAGTTTGGAGGGTCTTAATTCACCCCTCCACTTT.

This clonotype was seen at least ten times. The V and J genes are TRBV5-1 and TRBJ2-5; TRBD2 matches 11 bases. Germline-derived CDR1 and CDR2 are SGHRS and YFSETQ. The CDR3 sequence is 15 residues long. J lost 2 bases, V lost 2 bases, and 2 bases had no gene match. CDR3 amino acids: CASSFGTSGQETQYF. CDR3 in DNA: TGCGCCAGCAGCTTCGGGACTAGCGGACAAGAGACCCAGTACTTC.

This clonotype came up many times. The chain employs TRBV20-1 and TRBJ2-3; 10 positions agree with TRBD2. The CDR3 length is 17 residues. The ends lost 1 base at V and 0 bases at J; junction bases unmatched: 7. From germline, CDR1 is DFQATT and CDR2 SNEGSKA (reference sequence). Here the CDR3 reads CSARGLSGGVSTDTQYF. CDR3 bases: TGCAGTGCTAGAGGTCTAAGCGGGGGGGTCAGCACAGATACGCAGTATTTT.

This clonotype came up many times. This sequence joins TRBV11-2 and TRBJ2-1; D unclear. The CDR3 spans 15 residues. V dropped 5 bases and J dropped 7 bases, with 18 bases sitting between them. From germline, CDR1 is SGHAT and CDR2 FQNNGV. CDR3 sequence (DNA): TGTGCCAGCAGCGGCAAGTTGGAGTCTTTGAATGAGCAGTTCTTC. Protein sequence: CASSGKLESLNEQFF.

The chain combines TRBV19 with TRBJ1-5; D is perhaps TRBD1 (6 bases). The CDR3 totals 15 residues. Looked up from germline, CDR1 is LNHDA and CDR2 is SQIVND (reference sequence). Deletions cut 9 bases from V and 0 bases from J, with 15 bases between. The CDR3 DNA is TGTGCCAGCAGGGGTGTTCTTAATAGCAATCAGCCCCAGCATTTT. Encoded protein: CASRGVLNSNQPQHF.

This clonotype was found a few times. V gene TRBV7-3 combines with J gene TRBJ2-7; 9 bases align to TRBD1. This CDR3 comprises 14 residues. The V segment lost 2 bases and the J segment 6 bases; nucleotides outside the gene matches: 5. Germline-derived CDR1 and CDR2 are SGHTA and FQGTGA. DNA for the CDR3: TGTGCCAGCAGCTTAGGGACAGGGTCGTCCGAGCAGTACTTC. Amino acids: CASSLGTGSSEQYF.